Listed here are 32 T cell receptor beta chains from one sample, sequenced in a study of blood T cell repertoires in COVID-19. The table came from immunoSEQ multiplex PCR; TCRdb's copy has only in-frame clones and leaves some out. The sample includes approximately 300,000 clones, around nine tenths of them seen just once. The specimen sequenced was peripheral blood. The receptors were gathered from a woman aged 25-40 years with COVID-19, enrolled during active disease.

The V and J genes are TRBV28 and TRBJ1-1; D possibly corresponds to TRBD1 (5 bases). The germline V and J ends were trimmed by 2 bases and 4 bases, with 11 bases remaining between them. The length of the CDR3 is 14 residues. Germline V gene data show CDR1 as MDHEN and CDR2 as SYDVKM. The CDR3, as DNA: TGTGCCAGCAGTTTAGGTGGGGGGATCACTGAAGCTTTCTTT. It yields the protein CASSLGGGITEAFF.

The chain employs TRBV7-3 and TRBJ2-1; D might be TRBD1 (5 bases). Germline V gives CDR1 SGHTA, CDR2 FQGTGA. The CDR3 loop spans 13 amino acids. V lost 0 bases to trimming and J lost 8 bases, with 8 bases between them. The CDR3 coding sequence is TGTGCCAGCAGCTTAACGGGGCACGATGAGCAGTTCTTC. Protein sequence: CASSLTGHDEQFF. Variable domain in full (rest from reference TRBV7-3 and TRBJ2-1): GAGVSQTPSNKVTEKGKYVELRCDPISGHTALYWYRQSLGQGPEFLIYFQGTGAADDSGLPNDRFFAVRPEGSVSTLKIQRTERGDSAVYLCASSLTGHDEQFFGPGTRLTVL.

For the CDR3, the DNA is TGTGCCAGCAGTGAATGGGGCAGGGGTGATTCTGAAGCTTTCTTT. Protein: CASSEWGRGDSEAFF. J is TRBJ1-1 and V is TRBV2, with a tentative D call TRBD1 (6 bases). The CDR3 has 15 amino acids. V was shortened by 2 bases and J by 6 bases, with 16 bases between the two germline ends. Germline assignment: CDR1 SNHLY and CDR2 FYNNEI.

V gene TRBV18 combines with J gene TRBJ1-3; D unresolved. CDR1 KGHSH and CDR2 LQKENI come from the germline V gene. The CDR3 has 15 residues. Trimming left V 1 base short and J 4 bases short, with 11 bases between. The CDR3 reads CASSPRSGTGNTIYF. Here the CDR3 DNA reads TGTGCCAGCTCACCACGAAGCGGAACCGGAAACACCATATATTTT.

The gene calls are TRBV2 and TRBJ2-3; 15 bases are a match to TRBD2. This CDR3 has 15 amino acids. Unmatched junction bases numbered 9, after V lost 6 bases and J lost 11 bases. Germline V gives CDR1 SNHLY, CDR2 FYNNEI. The CDR3 reads CASSRQGLAGGMQYF. CDR3 DNA: TGTGCCAGCAGCCGACAGGGACTAGCGGGAGGAATGCAGTATTTT.

This clone was seen more than once but under ten times. V and J are TRBV20-1 and TRBJ1-2; TRBD1 agrees at 8 bases. The germline gives CDR1 DFQATT, CDR2 SNEGSKA (reference sequence). The CDR3 loop spans 13 amino acids. J gave up 5 bases and V 3 bases, and 5 bases lay outside the gene matches. The CDR3 nucleotides read TGCAGTGCTAGTCTAGGACAGGGATATGGCTACACCTTC. It yields the protein CSASLGQGYGYTF.

Written as DNA, the CDR3 is TGTGCCAGCAGTGCCACAGGGGGGAATGAAAAACTGTTTTTT. It translates to CASSATGGNEKLFF. The rearrangement uses TRBV27 and TRBJ1-4, with 8 bases lining up with TRBD1. There are 14 residues in the CDR3. V was pared by 5 bases and J by 5 bases, with 4 bases of the junction left unmatched. The germline V gene encodes CDR1 MNHEY and CDR2 SMNVEV (reference sequence).

With respect to this clone: Different DNA sequences within this sample yield the same CDR3. V usage is TRBV7-9 and J usage is TRBJ1-5, with D uncertain. The CDR3 sequence is 13 residues long. The V end lost 9 bases, the J end lost 2 bases, and 11 bases lay between the germline ends. Germline loops: CDR1 SEHNR, CDR2 FQNEAQ (reference sequence). The CDR3 region is CASSFSGNQPQHF. The CDR3 coding sequence is TGTGCCAGTAGTTTTTCGGGCAATCAGCCCCAGCATTTT.

This clone was seen just once. The gene calls are TRBV9 and TRBJ1-3, with no clear D. Germline V gives CDR1 SGDLS, CDR2 YYNGEE. This CDR3 is built from 16 residues. Trimming shortened V by 4 bases and J by 0 bases, and 14 bases separated the two germline ends. DNA for the CDR3: TGTGCCAGCAGCTTATCCCTTGGAGGCTCTGGAAACACCATATATTTT. Residues: CASSLSLGGSGNTIYF.

The gene calls are TRBV6-5 and TRBJ1-6; D unclear. Trimming took 6 bases from V and 2 from J, leaving 11 bases between them. The length of the CDR3 is 15 residues. From germline, CDR1 is MNHEY and CDR2 SVGAGI. The CDR3 DNA reads TGTGCCAGCAGCAGAGGGAGAACCTATAATTCACCCCTCCACTTT. Translated: CASSRGRTYNSPLHF.

The chain joins TRBV2 to TRBJ2-1, with 7 bases that match TRBD2. The CDR3 is made up of 14 amino acids. V was clipped by 7 bases and J by 5 bases; unmatched bases: 8. CDR1 is SNHLY, CDR2 FYNNEI, per germline. CDR3 bases: TGTGCCAGCAAGGTGAGCGGGACTCACAATGAGCAGTTCTTC. Translated, it gives CASKVSGTHNEQFF.

The chain carries TRBV5-6 and TRBJ1-5, with D maybe TRBD1 (6 bases). The germline gives CDR1 SGHDT, CDR2 YYEEEE. The CDR3 contains 16 residues. V was pared by 0 bases and J by 2 bases, with 12 bases between. The DNA for the CDR3 is TGTGCCAGCAGCTTGGGTTTCAGGGGCGGCAATCAGCCCCAGCATTTT. Its translation: CASSLGFRGGNQPQHF.

The chain recombines TRBV29-1 with TRBJ2-1; the D gene is possibly TRBD1 (6 bases). The CDR3 sequence is 14 residues long. Deletions cut 7 bases from V and 5 bases from J, with 18 bases between. Germline V gene sequence: CDR1 SQVTM, CDR2 ANQGSEA. The CDR3 DNA reads TGCAGCGGAACTGGGGGCCGACGCGACAATGAGCAGTTCTTC. Translation gives CSGTGGRRDNEQFF.

The V gene is TRBV5-5, the J gene TRBJ2-1; 9 bases agree with TRBD2. After removal of 5 bases from V and 7 bases from J, the junction contained 4 bases not matched to a gene. Per germline, CDR1 SGHKS and CDR2 YYEKEE (reference sequence). The CDR3 runs 13 residues. The CDR3 coding sequence is TGTGCCAGCAGTCGAAGCGGGAGGAATGAGCAGTTCTTC. Residues: CASSRSGRNEQFF. The full variable domain, completed using reference TRBV5-5 and TRBJ2-1, is DAGVTQSPTHLIKTRGQQVTLRCSPISGHKSVSWYQQVLGQGPQFIFQYYEKEERGRGNFPDRFSARQFPNYSSELNVNALLLGDSALYLCASSRSGRNEQFFGPGTRLTVL.

This chain links TRBV24-1 with TRBJ2-1, with 10 bases matching TRBD1. The CDR3 covers 12 residues. Per germline, CDR1 KGHDR and CDR2 SFDVKD. V shed 9 bases and J 12 bases; nucleotides not matched to a gene: 7. CDR3 DNA: TGTGCCACCGGGACAGGGGTAGTGGGGCAGTTCTTC. This gives the protein CATGTGVVGQFF.

The chain recombines TRBV11-2 with TRBJ2-7; D not resolved. Per germline, CDR1 SGHAT and CDR2 FQNNGV. The CDR3 covers 17 residues. V lost 0 bases, J lost 6 bases, and 21 bases lay in between. CDR3 protein: CASSLDDGSLLKSEQYF. CDR3 nucleotides: TGTGCCAGCAGCTTAGATGACGGGTCTTTGCTTAAGTCCGAGCAGTACTTC. Full variable domain (rest looked up from reference TRBV11-2 and TRBJ2-7): EAGVAQSPRYKIIEKRQSVAFWCNPISGHATLYWYQQILGQGPKLLIQFQNNGVVDDSQLPKDRFSAERLKGVDSTLKIQPAKLEDSAVYLCASSLDDGSLLKSEQYFGPGTRLTVT.

Here the CDR3 DNA reads TGTGCCAGCAGCTTATTAGCTCAGACCGGGGAGCTGTTTTTT. Encoded protein: CASSLLAQTGELFF. The genes are TRBV11-2 and TRBJ2-2; D gene unclear. Germline V gives CDR1 SGHAT, CDR2 FQNNGV. V was cut by 2 bases and J by 5 bases, with 9 bases left in between. CDR3 length: 14 residues.

The rearrangement uses TRBV27 and TRBJ2-2; TRBD1 aligns across 7 bases. Germline CDR1 reads MNHEY; CDR2 reads SMNVEV (reference sequence). There are 15 residues in the CDR3. The J segment lost 4 bases and the V segment lost 6 bases, leaving 8 bases of the junction unmatched. CDR3 residues: CASRRDRVGTGELFF. CDR3 in DNA: TGTGCCAGCAGACGTGACAGGGTAGGCACCGGGGAGCTGTTTTTT.

The V gene is TRBV4-1, the J gene TRBJ2-7, with unresolved D. V was clipped by 3 bases and J by 6 bases, with 15 bases between them. Germline-derived CDR1 and CDR2 are MGHRA and YSYEKL. The CDR3 totals 14 residues. The CDR3 reads CASSQYFNAGEQYF. CDR3 nucleotides: TGCGCCAGCAGCCAGTATTTTAACGCCGGCGAGCAGTACTTC.

Remarks on this clone: Other DNA sequences in the same sample also yield this CDR3. The chain combines TRBV9 with TRBJ2-1; TRBD1 is a possible D gene (6 bases). The germline V gene encodes CDR1 SGDLS and CDR2 YYNGEE. The CDR3 runs to 13 residues. V lost 3 bases to trimming and J lost 4 bases, with 8 bases between them. As DNA, the CDR3 is TGTGCCAGCAGCGGGGACACGTACAATGAGCAGTTCTTC. It yields the protein CASSGDTYNEQFF.

The gene calls are TRBV30 and TRBJ2-7; TRBD2 matches 10 bases. The CDR3 has 14 residues. In germline, CDR1 is GTSNPN, CDR2 SVGIG (reference sequence). Trimming took 2 bases from V and 6 from J; bases not matched to a gene: 7. The CDR3 DNA follows: TGTGCCTGGAGTATACAAAGCGGGAGGGCCGAGCAGTACTTC. Encoded protein: CAWSIQSGRAEQYF.

The J gene is TRBJ2-1, the V gene TRBV4-1; D is perhaps TRBD2 (6 bases). The CDR3 has 19 residues. Trimming cost V 4 bases and J 4 bases, with 26 bases left between them. Germline V gene lookup returns CDR1 MGHRA and CDR2 YSYEKL. The CDR3, as DNA: TGCGCCAGCAGCCCGGGACTGGGGCGGAGCAGAGTATCTTACAATGAGCAGTTCTTC. This sequence encodes CASSPGLGRSRVSYNEQFF.

V gene TRBV7-8 combines with J gene TRBJ2-1, with 11 bases identical to TRBD1. Germline trimming cut 4 bases from V and 4 bases from J; bases unmatched to any gene: 9. Germline assignment: CDR1 SGHVS and CDR2 FQNEAQ. The CDR3 spans 17 residues. This CDR3 is CASSSRSGTGGYNEQFF. As DNA, the CDR3 is TGTGCCAGCAGCTCCAGGTCCGGGACAGGGGGTTACAATGAGCAGTTCTTC.

This chain connects TRBV7-6 to TRBJ2-1, with 7 bases lining up with TRBD2. The CDR3 spans 17 residues. Germline V lookup: CDR1 SGHVS, CDR2 FNYEAQ. The trim removed 1 base at V and 0 bases at J, leaving 6 bases unmatched. CDR3 amino acids: CASSLVAGGGSYNEQFF. As DNA, the CDR3 is TGTGCCAGCAGCTTAGTGGCGGGCGGGGGCTCCTACAATGAGCAGTTCTTC. The full variable domain, rest sourced from reference TRBV7-6 and TRBJ2-1, is GAGVSQSPRYKVTKRGQDVALRCDPISGHVSLYWYRQALGQGPEFLTYFNYEAQQDKSGLPNDRFSAERPEGSISTLTIQRTEQRDSAMYRCASSLVAGGGSYNEQFFGPGTRLTVL.

The chain carries TRBV28 and TRBJ1-5, with D possibly being TRBD1 (5 bases). Looked up from germline, CDR1 is MDHEN and CDR2 is SYDVKM. The ends were cut back, 5 bases at V and 5 bases at J, with 13 bases in the middle. The length of the CDR3 is 14 residues. Here the CDR3 reads CASSEDTLYQPQHF. For the CDR3, the DNA is TGTGCCAGCAGTGAGGACACGTTATATCAGCCCCAGCATTTT.

V is TRBV9 and J is TRBJ2-4; unclear D gene. Germline lookup yields CDR1 SGDLS and CDR2 YYNGEE. V was clipped by 0 bases and J by 16 bases, with 23 bases between them. The CDR3 has 15 amino acids. The CDR3 bases are TGTGCCAGCAGCGTAGCAGTTCCCGCAAAGGAAAGGAGATACTTC. Translated, it gives CASSVAVPAKERRYF. Full variable domain (outside the CDR3, taken from reference TRBV9 and TRBJ2-4): DSGVTQTPKHLITATGQRVTLRCSPRSGDLSVYWYQQSLDQGLQFLIQYYNGEERAKGNILERFSAQQFPDLHSELNLSSLELGDSALYFCASSVAVPAKERRYFGAGTRLSVL.

CDR3 amino acids: CASSLTGTSSEETQYF. The CDR3 DNA reads as TGTGCCAGCAGCTTAACAGGGACTAGCTCTGAAGAGACCCAGTACTTC. The rearrangement joins TRBV7-9 to TRBJ2-5, with 9 bases aligning to TRBD2. V was clipped by 2 bases and J by 3 bases; unmatched bases: 7. Germline CDR1 reads SEHNR; CDR2 reads FQNEAQ (reference sequence). CDR3 length: 16 residues.

The chain is built from TRBV2 and TRBJ2-7, with no clear D. V lost 1 base to trimming and J lost 2 bases, with 9 bases between them. The CDR3 consists of 14 residues. Germline V gives CDR1 SNHLY, CDR2 FYNNEI. CDR3 residues: CASSEGAPPYEQYF. The CDR3 nucleotides are TGTGCCAGCAGTGAAGGAGCGCCGCCCTACGAGCAGTACTTC.

This clone has only one observation. The gene calls are TRBV28 and TRBJ2-1; TRBD1 is a possible D gene (5 bases). The germline V and J ends were trimmed by 2 bases and 9 bases, with 14 bases remaining between them. The CDR3 length is 14 residues. CDR1 and CDR2 from the germline V gene are MDHEN and SYDVKM. Written as DNA, the CDR3 is TGTGCCAGCAGTTTAATTTGGGGCCGGCCTGAGCAGTTCTTC. Protein product: CASSLIWGRPEQFF. Together with reference TRBV28 and TRBJ2-1, the CDR3 gives the full variable domain: DVKVTQSSRYLVKRTGEKVFLECVQDMDHENMFWYRQDPGLGLRLIYFSYDVKMKEKGDIPEGYSVSREKKERFSLILESASTNQTSMYLCASSLIWGRPEQFFGPGTRLTVL.

The genes are TRBV28 and TRBJ2-7; 10 positions agree with TRBD1. Germline values: CDR1 MDHEN, CDR2 SYDVKM. This CDR3 has 13 residues. After removal of 6 bases from V and 3 bases from J, the junction contained 2 bases not matched to a gene. In DNA, the CDR3 is TGTGCCAGCAGCCGGGACAGGGGCTACGAGCAGTACTTC. Protein sequence: CASSRDRGYEQYF.

This sequence joins TRBV2 and TRBJ2-7; 10 bases align to TRBD2. From germline, CDR1 is SNHLY and CDR2 FYNNEI. Germline trimming cut 4 bases from V and 0 bases from J; bases unmatched to any gene: 3. This CDR3 is built from 15 residues. The CDR3 nucleotides read TGTGCCAGCAGTGCTCCTAGCGGGAGCTCCTACGAGCAGTACTTC. As protein: CASSAPSGSSYEQYF.

V gene TRBV27 combines with J gene TRBJ2-3; TRBD2 aligns across 11 bases. Trimming at V came to 8 bases and at J to 6 bases, leaving 7 bases not matched to a gene. Germline CDR1 and CDR2: MNHEY and SMNVEV (reference sequence). This CDR3 contains 14 residues. The CDR3 bases are TGTGCCAGCCTTAGCGGGAGGGCCGGGGATACGCAGTATTTT. This codes for CASLSGRAGDTQYF.